These 25 T cell receptor beta chains originate from one sample sequenced in a study of T cells in Graves' hyperthyroidism and ophthalmopathy. Amplified TCR beta CDR3 regions came from RNA transcripts. An initial round of RT-PCR targeting the TCR CDR3 relied on the HTBI primer set. TCRdb redid the calling of the multiplex PCR reads with MiXCR, one entry per CDR3 protein. The sample includes approximately 600,000 distinct CDR3 sequences, 20% to 25% of them seen just once. Sequences were obtained from blood. The receptors were gathered from a man aged 25-45 years with Graves' ophthalmopathy.

This clonotype was seen ten or more times. The CDR3 reads CASGTGYGYTF. CDR3 bases: TGTGCTAGTGGTACCGGCTATGGCTACACCTTC. The chain couples TRBV12-5 to TRBJ1-2; D unclear. V shed 5 bases and J shed 4 bases, with 5 bases lying between them. CDR1 and CDR2 (germline): LGHNT, FRNRAP. The CDR3 is made up of 11 amino acids.

The table lists this clonotype with many counts. The rearrangement joins TRBV28 to TRBJ2-1, with D maybe TRBD2 (5 bases). V lost 2 bases to trimming and J lost 4 bases, with 6 bases between them. Germline CDR1 MDHEN, CDR2 SYDVKM. The CDR3 sequence is 13 residues long. The CDR3 coding sequence is TGTGCCAGCAGTTTAGAGCGGTACAATGAGCAGTTCTTC. This codes for CASSLERYNEQFF.

This clonotype was detected ten times or more. The chain links TRBV20-1 to TRBJ2-7; 11 bases fit TRBD2. Germline V gene data show CDR1 as DFQATT and CDR2 as SNEGSKA (reference sequence). J lost 5 bases, V lost 4 bases, and 7 bases had no gene match. The CDR3 loop spans 14 amino acids. The CDR3 loop reads CSAIMLAGGNEQYF. The DNA of the CDR3 is TGCAGTGCTATTATGCTAGCGGGGGGCAACGAGCAGTACTTC.

The V gene is TRBV7-2, the J gene TRBJ2-1; 10 nucleotides line up with TRBD1. The CDR3 length is 14 residues. Germline loops: CDR1 SGHTA, CDR2 FQGNSA. V was pared by 9 bases and J by 6 bases, with 8 bases of the junction left unmatched. The CDR3 nucleotides are TGTGCCAGGAAAGGGGACAGGGGTACCAATGAGCAGTTCTTC. Amino acid sequence: CARKGDRGTNEQFF.

The chain couples TRBV7-2 to TRBJ1-5, with D tentatively TRBD1 (5 bases). V was trimmed by 1 base and J by 4 bases, leaving 14 bases between them. CDR1 is SGHTA, CDR2 FQGNSA, per germline. The CDR3 runs 16 residues. CDR3 sequence reads: CASSLGGRRGNQPQHF. In DNA, the CDR3 is TGTGCCAGCAGCTTAGGAGGACGGAGGGGTAATCAGCCCCAGCATTTT.

This clonotype occurred a few times. The V gene is TRBV7-9, the J gene TRBJ2-1; 7 bases align to TRBD1. Germline lookup yields CDR1 SEHNR and CDR2 FQNEAQ (reference sequence). The J segment lost 13 bases and the V segment lost 5 bases, leaving 11 bases of the junction unmatched. The CDR3 is 13 residues long. The CDR3 loop reads CASSHQLDRVQFF. CDR3 sequence (DNA): TGTGCCAGCAGCCATCAACTTGACAGGGTTCAGTTCTTC. Together with reference TRBV7-9 and TRBJ2-1, the CDR3 gives the full variable domain: DTGVSQNPRHKITKRGQNVTFRCDPISEHNRLYWYRQTLGQGPEFLTYFQNEAQLEKSRLLSDRFSAERPKGSFSTLEIQRTEQGDSAMYLCASSHQLDRVQFFGPGTRLTVL.

V is TRBV28 and J is TRBJ1-6, with 7 bases lining up with TRBD1. V lost 2 bases to trimming and J lost 5 bases; unmatched junction nucleotides: 3. Germline CDR1 MDHEN, CDR2 SYDVKM. This CDR3 comprises 15 residues. CDR3 in amino acids: CASSLIGTDNSPLHF. CDR3 bases: TGTGCCAGCAGTTTAATAGGGACAGATAATTCACCCCTCCACTTT.

This sequence joins TRBV7-2 and TRBJ1-5, with 7 bases matching TRBD1. Trimming took 5 bases from V and 1 from J; bases not matched to a gene: 5. CDR3 length: 15 residues. Germline V lookup: CDR1 SGHTA, CDR2 FQGNSA. The CDR3 is CASSRGTESNQPQHF. The CDR3, as DNA: TGTGCCAGCAGCCGCGGGACAGAAAGCAATCAGCCCCAGCATTTT.

The CDR3 loop is CASSYPLESNQPQHF. For the CDR3, the DNA is TGTGCCAGCAGTTACCCCCTGGAGAGCAATCAGCCCCAGCATTTT. The chain couples TRBV6-6 to TRBJ1-5; D gene uncertain. The V gene lost 2 bases and the J gene lost 1 base, with 9 bases spanning the gap. The germline gives CDR1 MNHNY, CDR2 SVGAGI (reference sequence). The CDR3 extends over 15 amino acids.

The J gene is TRBJ2-7, the V gene TRBV7-9; D ambiguous. The V gene lost 5 bases and the J gene lost 0 bases, with 17 bases spanning the gap. The CDR3 extends over 16 amino acids. The germline CDR1 and CDR2 sequences are SEHNR and FQNEAQ (reference sequence). The CDR3 sequence: CASSPNTGMSSYEQYF. Written as DNA, the CDR3 is TGTGCCAGCAGCCCGAACACGGGTATGAGCTCCTACGAGCAGTACTTC.

This rearrangement joins TRBV20-1 to TRBJ2-2; D is undetermined. Germline V lookup: CDR1 DFQATT, CDR2 SNEGSKA (reference sequence). V was clipped by 0 bases and J by 5 bases, with 4 bases between them. This CDR3 region has 12 residues. Written as DNA, the CDR3 is TGCAGTGCTAGAGAGTTAACCGGGGAGCTGTTTTTT. Translation: CSARELTGELFF.

Worth noting for this clonotype: The junction and the germline gene differ at one end; a read error may be behind it. The rearrangement joins TRBV28 to TRBJ2-3; possibly TRBD1 or TRBD2 for D (5 bases each). Germline values: CDR1 MDHEN, CDR2 SYDVKM. The CDR3 length is 15 residues. The DNA for the CDR3 is TGTACCAGCAGCTCTCAGGGAGAAAGCACAGATACGCAGTATTTT. It translates to CTSSSQGESTDTQYF.

A few counts support this clonotype. The chain links TRBV29-1 to TRBJ1-3; 7 nucleotides match TRBD1. The length of the CDR3 is 13 residues. Germline V gene data show CDR1 as SQVTM and CDR2 as ANQGSEA. V lost 7 bases, J lost 2 bases, and 5 bases stayed unmatched. The CDR3 spells CSATDRAGNTIYF. In DNA form, the CDR3 reads TGCAGCGCTACCGACAGGGCTGGAAACACCATATATTTT.

This rearrangement joins TRBV7-2 to TRBJ2-1; D might be TRBD1 (5 bases). V was trimmed by 6 bases and J by 7 bases, leaving 10 bases between them. Per the germline V gene, CDR1 is SGHTA and CDR2 is FQGNSA. The CDR3 consists of 12 residues. CDR3 amino acids: CASSVTDNEQFF. CDR3 DNA: TGTGCCAGCAGTGTGACAGATAATGAGCAGTTCTTC.

The CDR3 sequence: CASSYEDGYTF. In DNA, the CDR3 is TGTGCCAGCAGTTACGAGGATGGCTACACCTTC. The genes are TRBV6-2 or TRBV6-3 and TRBJ1-2; D not certain. V lost 2 bases, J lost 6 bases, and 4 bases lay in between. Per the germline V gene, CDR1 is MNHEY and CDR2 is SVGEGT. This CDR3 contains 11 residues.

V usage is TRBV5-4 and J usage is TRBJ2-1, with a possible D match to TRBD2 (6 bases). Germline V lookup: CDR1 SGHNT, CDR2 YYREEE (reference sequence). CDR3 length equals 16 residues. V was clipped by 5 bases and J by 0 bases, with 15 bases between them. The CDR3 reads CASRSDGTPSYNEQFF. The DNA of the CDR3 is TGTGCCAGCAGATCTGACGGGACTCCCTCCTACAATGAGCAGTTCTTC.

This clonotype was seen more than once but under ten times. The CDR3: CASSPTGASRVGTPLHF. The CDR3 coding sequence is TGTGCCAGCAGTCCGACAGGGGCATCAAGAGTTGGCACACCCCTCCACTTT. The rearrangement joins TRBV27 to TRBJ1-6; 8 nucleotides match TRBD1. This CDR3 has 17 amino acids. V lost 5 bases and J lost 11; bases outside the gene matches: 17. Germline loops: CDR1 MNHEY, CDR2 SMNVEV (reference sequence).

Only a few counts were recorded for this clonotype. The V call is TRBV20-1, the J call TRBJ1-5; D remains unclear. With 3 bases removed from V and 5 bases from J, the gap between germline ends came to 11 bases. CDR3 size: 13 residues. The germline V gene encodes CDR1 DFQATT and CDR2 SNEGSKA (reference sequence). CDR3: CSASVGGDQPQHF. The CDR3 region has the DNA TGCAGTGCTAGCGTTGGCGGGGATCAGCCCCAGCATTTT.

This clonotype has only a few counts. The J gene is TRBJ2-3, the V gene TRBV29-1; no clear D gene. Germline V gene data show CDR1 as SQVTM and CDR2 as ANQGSEA. There are 13 residues in the CDR3. V was trimmed by 6 bases and J by 3 bases, leaving 13 bases between them. CDR3 in amino acids: CSVATRATDTQYF. The CDR3 bases are TGCAGCGTCGCAACCCGGGCAACAGATACGCAGTATTTT.

This clonotype was seen many times. The J gene is TRBJ1-1, the V gene TRBV27; 7 bases agree with TRBD1. CDR1 and CDR2 (germline): MNHEY, SMNVEV (reference sequence). With V trimmed by 1 base and J by 2 bases, 4 bases remained unmatched. The CDR3 is 15 amino acids. The CDR3 DNA follows: TGTGCCAGCAGTTTATGGGGACAGAAAAACACTGAAGCTTTCTTT. It codes for CASSLWGQKNTEAFF.

This clonotype was observed a handful of times. The genes are TRBV11-2 and TRBJ1-2; 10 positions agree with TRBD1. This CDR3 comprises 14 residues. Germline V gene sequence: CDR1 SGHAT, CDR2 FQNNGV. The V gene end was trimmed by 5 bases and the J gene end by 8 bases; junction bases not matched to a gene: 8. CDR3 region: CASSQGQGTGGYTF. For the CDR3, the DNA is TGTGCCAGCAGCCAGGGACAGGGGACGGGGGGCTACACCTTC.

The sample holds a few counts of this clonotype. The conserved final phenylalanine or tryptophan is absent from the CDR3, which likely points to a read error. The chain joins TRBV2 to TRBJ2-5; 8 bases match TRBD2. Germline CDR1 SNHLY, CDR2 FYNNEI. This CDR3 has 12 residues. CDR3 bases: TGTGCAGATCAGACTAGCGTTGAGACCCAGTACCTC. It yields the protein CADQTSVETQYL.

This clonotype was observed at least ten times. The chain uses TRBV11-2 and TRBJ2-7; TRBD2 agrees at 12 bases. This CDR3 comprises 13 residues. Trimming at V came to 5 bases and at J to 6 bases, leaving 2 bases not matched to a gene. Germline V gene lookup returns CDR1 SGHAT and CDR2 FQNNGV. CDR3 DNA: TGTGCCAGCAGCCCTAGCGGGAGGGGCGAGCAGTACTTC. It encodes CASSPSGRGEQYF.

This chain joins TRBV20-1 and TRBJ1-6; D unresolved. Germline V gene data show CDR1 as DFQATT and CDR2 as SNEGSKA (reference sequence). The CDR3 has 13 residues. V shed 0 bases and J shed 14 bases, with 14 bases lying between them. CDR3: CSARDPGIQALHF. As DNA, the CDR3 is TGCAGTGCTAGAGATCCGGGGATTCAAGCCCTCCACTTT.

This chain joins TRBV15 and TRBJ2-1; tentatively, D is TRBD1 (5 bases). Germline V gene lookup returns CDR1 LNHNV and CDR2 YYDKDF (reference sequence). V was trimmed by 0 bases and J by 12 bases, leaving 12 bases between them. This CDR3 comprises 13 residues. The CDR3 loop reads CATSRDAGRGQFF. The CDR3 DNA reads TGTGCCACCAGCAGAGATGCCGGTAGGGGGCAGTTCTTC.